These 3 T cell receptor beta chains came from one sample sequenced in a study of identifying expanded T cells in peripheral blood. Data came from immunoSEQ multiplex PCR; TCRdb stores just in-frame clones and leaves some out. This table has 75,000 to 90,000 clones, around four fifths appearing once. Sequencing was performed on blood. These TCRs come from a person between 18 and 75 years old in good health.

The sample holds a few counts of this clone. The CDR3 sequence is CASSLDPSLAPVTYEQYF. Written as DNA, the CDR3 is TGTGCCAGCAGCTTAGACCCGTCCCTAGCTCCTGTCACCTACGAGCAGTACTTC. The chain links TRBV11-3 to TRBJ2-7; tentatively, D is TRBD2 (5 bases). The CDR3 totals 18 residues. Per the germline V gene, CDR1 is SGHNT and CDR2 is YENEEA. Trimming took off 0 bases at V and 2 bases at J, with 20 bases between the two ends.

This clone occurred once. V gene TRBV7-2 combines with J gene TRBJ2-3, with D unclear. This CDR3 spans 14 amino acids. Trimming left V 3 bases short and J 0 bases short, with 7 bases between. Per germline, CDR1 SGHTA and CDR2 FQGNSA. The CDR3 here is CASSFATSTDTQYF. In DNA, the CDR3 is TGTGCCAGCAGCTTTGCGACTAGCACAGATACGCAGTATTTT.

The gene calls are TRBV7-6 and TRBJ2-5; the D is unclear. Trimming pared 3 bases from V and 5 bases from J, leaving 4 bases between. Germline V gene sequence: CDR1 SGHVS, CDR2 FNYEAQ. CDR3 size: 11 residues. The CDR3 loop is CASSFLETQYF. The CDR3 DNA is TGTGCCAGCAGCTTCCTTGAGACCCAGTACTTC.